Listed below are T cell receptor beta chains from one sample, sequenced in a study of read filtering for tumor transcriptome and immune sequencing. From the reads, TCRdb called clonotypes with MiXCR, one entry per CDR3 protein. The sample holds about 27,000 distinct CDR3 sequences; roughly an eighth are singletons and the top ten take about 45%. What was sequenced was a population of CD138-negative cells sorted from bone marrow. The receptors were gathered from a donor aged 40 or over with multiple myeloma. The CDR3 runs from the conserved cysteine through the conserved F or W. The D gene is left open where the match is weak. Clone size appears in some rows only: once, few, many, or a class for an expanded clone.

>many|TRBV6-5|TRBD2|TRBJ2-1
CASSQEGLAYTNEQFF
TGTGCCAGCAGTCAAGAGGGACTAGCCTACACCAATGAGCAGTTCTTC
>NA|TRBV5-1|TRBD2|TRBJ2-7
CASSRTTGTSGTYEQYF
TGCGCCAGCAGCCGAACCACAGGGACTAGCGGCACCTACGAGCAGTACTTC
>NA|TRBV2|NA|TRBJ2-4
CASSGQDGIQYF
TGTGCCAGCAGTGGTCAGGATGGGATTCAGTACTTC
>many|TRBV25-1|NA|TRBJ2-7
CASSPGTPIEQYF
TGTGCCAGCAGCCCTGGGACTCCGATCGAGCAGTACTTC
>many|TRBV20-1|NA|TRBJ1-1
CSASPGGSLNTEAFF
TGCAGTGCCAGCCCCGGGGGTTCCCTGAACACTGAAGCTTTCTTT
>many|TRBV11-2|NA|TRBJ2-1
CASSATGTGNEQFF
TGTGCCAGCAGCGCAACCGGGACCGGTAATGAGCAGTTCTTC
>NA|TRBV29-1|NA|TRBJ2-7
CSVNINAYEQYF
TGCAGCGTGAACATAAATGCCTACGAGCAGTACTTC
>many|TRBV6-5|TRBD1|TRBJ1-1
CASSYAAQGARTEAFF
TGTGCCAGCAGTTACGCGGCTCAGGGGGCGCGGACTGAAGCTTTCTTT
>many|TRBV6-5|NA|TRBJ2-1
CASSRDLNNEQFF
TGTGCCAGCAGCCGCGACCTAAACAATGAGCAGTTCTTC
>many|TRBV15|TRBD1|TRBJ2-5
CATSGTGRETQYF
TGTGCCACCAGCGGGACAGGGCGCGAGACCCAGTACTTC
>many|TRBV3-1|TRBD1|TRBJ1-1
CASSQEGRGVTEAFF
TGTGCCAGCAGCCAAGAGGGCAGGGGGGTAACTGAAGCTTTCTTT
>many|TRBV7-9|NA|TRBJ2-7
CASSSTRAGVLDEQYF
TGTGCCAGCAGCTCTACCCGGGCAGGGGTTCTCGACGAGCAGTACTTC
>many|TRBV29-1|TRBD2|TRBJ2-3
CSVEPSGRPDTQYF
TGCAGCGTTGAACCTAGCGGGAGACCAGATACGCAGTATTTT
>medium-sized|TRBV14|TRBD2|TRBJ2-1
CTSSQMRESEQFF
TGTACCAGCAGCCAAATGCGGGAGAGTGAGCAGTTCTTC
>NA|TRBV7-9|NA|TRBJ2-2
CSSSLMDTGGLFF
TGTTCCAGCAGCTTAATGGACACCGGGGGGCTGTTTTTT
>NA|TRBV12-3/TRBV12-4|TRBD2|TRBJ2-1
CAGSPLAGGHTFNEQFF
TGTGCCGGCAGTCCGCTAGCGGGAGGGCATACCTTCAATGAGCAGTTCTTC
>many|TRBV5-1|NA|TRBJ2-7
CASSYTTDSSYEQYF
TGCGCCAGCAGTTATACCACGGATAGCTCCTACGAGCAGTACTTC
>many|TRBV5-1|NA|TRBJ1-1
CASSLLQGGNTEAFF
TGCGCCAGCAGCTTGTTACAGGGCGGGAACACTGAAGCTTTCTTT
>many|TRBV29-1|TRBD1|TRBJ2-1
CSVTPGTVGFF
TGCAGCGTCACTCCCGGGACAGTGGGGTTCTTC
>few|TRBV5-1|TRBD1|TRBJ1-4
CASSDAGTGNEKLFF
TGCGCCAGCAGCGACGCCGGGACAGGAAATGAAAAACTGTTTTTT
>many|TRBV28|TRBD2|TRBJ2-1
CASSPSGGPGNEQFF
TGTGCCAGCAGTCCCTCGGGAGGGCCAGGGAATGAGCAGTTCTTC
>many|TRBV7-3|TRBD1|TRBJ1-5
CASSFPDRGHQPQHF
TGTGCCAGCAGCTTCCCGGACAGGGGCCATCAGCCCCAGCATTTT
>medium-sized|TRBV3-1|NA|TRBJ2-1
CASSQDYTGNEQFF
TGTGCCAGCAGCCAAGATTATACCGGCAATGAGCAGTTCTTC
>many|TRBV29-1|NA|TRBJ1-1
CSVVGPGALNTEAFF
TGCAGCGTTGTAGGTCCGGGGGCCTTGAACACTGAAGCTTTCTTT